This TCR beta chain was retrieved from a study of T cell responses to AZD1222 COVID-19 vaccine. Study-wide results and caveats: Donors were largely white British and mainly female; clonal diversity was possibly underestimated. Spike-specific TCR repertoires showed rising breadth and depth after two AZD1222 doses.

Of note for this clone: Its specificity is not known.

The CDR3 has 13 residues. Germline assignment: CDR1 KGHSH and CDR2 LQKENI. V was clipped by 8 bases and J by 1 base; unmatched bases: 2. The method was immunoSEQ multiplex PCR; TCRdb's version includes in-frame clones alone and lacks a portion of them. This table holds 90,000 to 150,000 clones, 80% to 90% found once. V and J are TRBV18 and TRBJ1-1; 9 bases are shared with TRBD1. This TCR was sampled from an adult in good health. Sample: peripheral blood, taken on day 0 of AZD1222 vaccination. The CDR3 sequence: CASAGQGNTEAFF. CDR3 sequence (DNA): TGTGCCAGCGCGGGACAGGGGAACACTGAAGCTTTCTTT. Supplemented by reference TRBV18 and TRBJ1-1, the full variable domain reads NAGVMQNPRHLVRRRGQEARLRCSPMKGHSHVYWYRQLPEEGLKFMVYLQKENIIDESGMPKERFSAEFPKEGPSILRIQQVVRGDSAAYFCASAGQGNTEAFFGQGTRLTVV.